The sequence of this T cell receptor beta chain was determined in a study of cytomegalovirus exposure and HLA in healthy donors. Study-wide results and caveats: In most subjects, TCR beta sequences reportedly gave accurate predictions of HLA-A and HLA-B alleles.

Of note for this clone: Its target is not known.

13 Jbeta primers and 60 Vbeta primers were used for the PCR. Repertoires were generated with immunoSEQ multiplex PCR, while TCRdb's copy carries only in-frame clones and drops some. The sample lists more than 45,000 clones; around four fifths were seen once. Germline CDR1 SGHRS, CDR2 YFSETQ. CDR3 size: 15 residues. V shed 4 bases and J 6 bases; nucleotides not matched to a gene: 9. The origin of this receptor is a man in his forties or fifties in good health and CMV-seronegative. Source material: PBMCs. The chain is built from TRBV5-1 and TRBJ2-1; 8 bases agree with TRBD1. The CDR3 region is CASSQKETGVNEQFF. The CDR3 DNA reads TGCGCCAGCAGCCAAAAAGAGACAGGGGTCAATGAGCAGTTCTTC.